Presented here are 12 T cell receptor beta chains from one specimen sequenced in a study of post-analysis software for immune sequencing data. Regarding the study as a whole: Higher frequency in patients than in controls was seen for 5 or 6 TRBV segments, with TRBV5-6, TRBV5-1 and TRBV20-1 among them.

Their specific antigens are unknown. TCR beta libraries were prepared from cDNA with unique molecular identifiers. TCRdb re-derived calls from the PCR reads in MiXCR, one entry per CDR3 protein. Among 650,000 to 900,000 distinct CDR3 sequences listed, about half were seen once. The sequencing sample was made of blood. Every receptor here comes from a girl under 18 with multiple sclerosis.

A remark on this clonotype: The junction differs from germline at one of its ends, possibly a read error. The rearrangement uses TRBV4-1 and TRBJ2-7; TRBD2 is a possible D gene (6 bases). The CDR3 length is 14 residues. CDR1 and CDR2 from the germline V gene are MGHRA and YSYEKL. CDR3 sequence (DNA): TGCGCCAGCAGCCCCGGACGGGACTCCTACAAGCAGTACTTC. Translated: CASSPGRDSYKQYF.

About this clonotype itself: At one of its ends the junction is not consistent with the germline gene, which may arise from a read error. This rearrangement joins TRBV15 to TRBJ2-7, with TRBD2 matching over 11 bases. The germline V gene encodes CDR1 LNHNV and CDR2 YYDKDF (reference sequence). CDR3 length: 15 residues. The CDR3 nucleotides read TGTGCCACCAGCAGAGATAGCGGGAGGGCCTATGAGCAGTACTTC. Translation gives CATSRDSGRAYEQYF.

This clonotype came up once. Its ends do not fully match the called genes, so a read error is possible. This sequence joins TRBV5-1 and TRBJ2-5; a weak D match, TRBD2 (6 bases). Germline CDR1 reads SGHRS; CDR2 reads YFSETQ. This CDR3 has 16 amino acids. The CDR3: CASRLGPTGVGETQYF. The CDR3 DNA reads as TGCGCCAGCAGATTGGGGCCTACGGGGGTGGGAGAGACCCAGTACTTC.

This chain connects TRBV6-2 or TRBV6-3 to TRBJ2-5; TRBD1 matches at 7 bases. The CDR3 length is 14 residues. The V segment lost 7 bases and the J segment 7 bases; nucleotides outside the gene matches: 12. The germline V gene encodes CDR1 MNHEY and CDR2 SVGEGT. In DNA, the CDR3 is TGTGCCAGCACCCACGGACAGGTACATGGGACCCAGTACTTC. It is translated as CASTHGQVHGTQYF.

This clonotype turned up a few times. This chain links TRBV7-9 with TRBJ2-7; perhaps TRBD1 as D (6 bases). This CDR3 is 15 amino acids long. The V end lost 5 bases, the J end lost 2 bases, and 16 bases lay between the germline ends. Germline lookup yields CDR1 SEHNR and CDR2 FQNEAQ (reference sequence). CDR3 bases: TGTGCCAGCAGCGGTCTGGACAGCGAGGCCTACGAGCAGTACTTC. Protein: CASSGLDSEAYEQYF.

The chain carries TRBV18 and TRBJ1-4; TRBD1 agrees at 7 bases. The CDR3 loop spans 15 amino acids. After removal of 3 bases from V and 7 bases from J, the junction contained 8 bases not matched to a gene. In germline, CDR1 is KGHSH, CDR2 LQKENI. The CDR3, as DNA: TGTGCCAGCTCACCTAATACAGGGGCGCGTGAAAAACTGTTTTTT. This encodes CASSPNTGAREKLFF.

Remarks on this clonotype: Compared with germline, one end of the junction differs, possibly owing to a read error. This rearrangement joins TRBV4-2 to TRBJ1-2; D is possibly TRBD1 (5 bases). Germline lookup yields CDR1 LGHNA and CDR2 YNFKEQ. CDR3 length equals 15 residues. The CDR3 here is CAGSQGTTMAVGYTF. The CDR3 DNA reads as TGTGCCGGCAGCCAAGGGACCACAATGGCGGTTGGCTACACCTTC.

As concerns this clonotype: It may be a read error: a sequence one base away is much more abundant. The chain joins TRBV6-6 to TRBJ2-1; possible D gene TRBD1, 5 bases. Germline CDR1 and CDR2: MNHNY and SVGAGI (reference sequence). CDR3 length equals 10 residues. Trimming shortened V by 5 bases and J by 9 bases, and 5 bases separated the two germline ends. In DNA, the CDR3 is TGTGCCAGCAGTAGGGGTGAGCAGTTCTTC. This gives the protein CASSRGEQFF.

The chain carries TRBV4-3 and TRBJ2-7; 9 bases are a match to TRBD2. V gave up 0 bases and J gave up 2 bases; unmatched junction bases: 5. The CDR3 totals 16 residues. CDR1 and CDR2 (germline): LGHNA, YSLEER. DNA for the CDR3: TGCGCCAGCAGCCAAGAGCCGGGCGGGAGGGCCTACGAGCAGTACTTC. Translating it yields CASSQEPGGRAYEQYF.

The chain links TRBV29-1 to TRBJ2-3; tentative D call: TRBD2 (6 bases). Germline-derived CDR1 and CDR2 are SQVTM and ANQGSEA. This CDR3 is 14 amino acids long. Deletions cut 7 bases from V and 3 bases from J, with 17 bases between. The CDR3 nucleotides read TGCAGCGCAGCTATGCGGGGACCAACAGATACGCAGTATTTT. Protein sequence: CSAAMRGPTDTQYF.

The J gene is TRBJ2-7, the V gene TRBV20-1, with a possible D match to TRBD1 (6 bases). The germline V and J ends were trimmed by 2 bases and 2 bases, with 10 bases remaining between them. The CDR3 runs 13 residues. Per the germline V gene, CDR1 is DFQATT and CDR2 is SNEGSKA (reference sequence). CDR3 sequence reads: CSARSGATYEQYF. CDR3 nucleotides: TGCAGTGCTAGATCAGGGGCTACCTACGAGCAGTACTTC.

This clonotype was seen only a few times. Germline and junction disagree at one end, which may indicate a read error. The chain joins TRBV7-9 to TRBJ1-5, with D unclear. CDR1 is SEHNR and CDR2 is FQNEAQ in the germline V gene (reference sequence). The length of the CDR3 is 15 residues. The CDR3 sequence: CASSLAGDSNQPQHF. The CDR3 DNA sequence: TGCGCCAGCAGCTTGGCCGGAGATAGCAATCAGCCCCAGCATTTT.